This TCR beta chain was recorded in a study of T cells in Graves' hyperthyroidism and ophthalmopathy (dated by TCRdb to about 2019). As for the study more broadly: Peripheral blood samples were taken at the time of initial diagnosis, prior to any treatment. The paper describes TCR Vbeta CDR3 sequencing of about 140 peripheral blood samples, made up of 43 ophthalmopathy patients, 70 to 75 hyperthyroidism patients and roughly 17 progressor patients. To identify distinguishing TCR V-J signatures, a discovery cohort of about a hundred patients was used, comprising 43 with Graves' ophthalmopathy and 55 to 65 with stable Graves' hyperthyroidism. The 85 to 100 discovery patients were randomly split 7:3 into training and test sets. Prospective prediction of ophthalmopathy was tested in an independent validation cohort consisting of roughly 20 hyperthyroidism patients and more than 15 patients who later progressed to ophthalmopathy. Once sampling was done, hyperthyroidism patients were given methimazole at a starting dose of 30 mg daily, whereas ophthalmopathy patients were given high-dose intravenous methylprednisolone. Thyroid tissue and blood T-cell repertoires from six Graves' hyperthyroidism patients were also compared in the study. The investigation overall reported the following: A model built on a 13 V-J signature distinguished ophthalmopathy from stable hyperthyroidism, reaching around 87% sensitivity and around 81% specificity in cross-validation and 80%/75% in testing. In validation, the model predicted progression to ophthalmopathy a median of 6.5 months before onset, with roughly 70% sensitivity and about 72% specificity. Most expanded thyroid clonotypes (frequency above 0.001) were also found in blood, which suggests that blood repertoires may mirror thyroid immune responses. Sample size was not statistically predetermined, and investigators were not blinded to group allocation.

Graves' hyperthyroidism was defined as stable when no progression to ophthalmopathy occurred over 18 months of follow-up. The hyperthyroidism patients were between 18 and 65 years old and newly diagnosed, with a disease duration of less than 2 months. Patients with uncontrolled infections, other autoimmune diseases, pregnancy or lactation were excluded. Diagnoses were based on clinical symptoms, serum thyroxine and TRAb, thyroid ultrasound and orbital computed tomography. PBMCs were isolated from about 10 ml of fresh peripheral blood by Ficoll-Paque density gradient centrifugation. Trizol reagent was used to extract total RNA, and RNA quality was then checked on an Agilent 2100 Bioanalyzer. Unmatched junction bases come to 4, with V trimmed by 3 bases and J by 7 bases. The CDR3 measures 14 amino acids from cysteine to phenylalanine. Only the CDR3 part of the read is kept: 42 bases, read in frame from the first base.

Amplification of TCR beta CDR3 regions was carried out from RNA transcripts. The TCR CDR3 was subjected to a first round of RT-PCR using the HTBI primer set and the Qiagen OneStep RT-PCR kit. Libraries were constructed in a second round of multiplex PCR, after which size selection and purification were performed. The libraries were sequenced on an Illumina HiSeq2000 using paired-end 100 bp reads. Per the original workflow: Raw data were processed with SOAPnuke, discarding reads with adapters, uncalled bases, mean Phred below 15, or no exact constant-primer or identifier match. COPE v1.2.5 was used to merge high-quality paired reads, and clonotypes were defined as unique nucleotide sequences. MiTCR v1.1 was used to align the clonotypes against IMGT TRBV, TRBD and TRBJ reference segments. The analysis included only V-J combinations with a frequency above 0.0001, which together covered more than 98% of the repertoires. A TCS score was defined as the ratio of F50 (clonal expansion) to E x V (chaos), with BLOSUM62-based TCRdist applied between CDR3 peptides within each V-J. Welch's t-statistics and random forest reduced fewer than 550 V-J features to 13, which were used in a naive Bayes classifier (R e1071). Thyroid-blood repertoire similarity was quantified with the Morisita-Horn index. The public reads were reprocessed in TCRdb via fastp at Q25 and MiXCR, keeping in-frame beta chains. Every entry covers one CDR3 protein and lists the most common genes and DNA from its rows. TCRdb, rather than the study authors, made the V and J calls. The sample data list over 700,000 distinct CDR3 sequences, and roughly 32% of these were observed just once. The biggest ten clones account for around 30% of the sample.

Ten or more counts support this clonotype. No antigen is known for it. One base away there is no much larger clone; base qualities are not given. This TCR derives from a woman between 40 and 50 years old with Graves' hyperthyroidism. The specimen was blood. The chain employs TRBV12-3 or TRBV12-4 and TRBJ1-4; 8 middle bases align to TRBD1. The CDR3 protein: CASSFTGGGEKLFF. The DNA reads TGTGCCAGCAGTTTCACAGGGGGAGGTGAAAAACTGTTTTTT.